This TCR beta chain was captured in a study of blood T cells in healthy people across ages. The wider study: Capture by template switching was about one barcoded beta molecule per two T cells.

Staff drew about 10 milliliters of peripheral blood from each donor. Total RNA, at least 5 micrograms per sample, came from PBMCs. The use of a sample-barcoded 5' primer and a J-beta primer mix characterized a second PCR of about 7 to 12 cycles. TCRdb itself ran the 5' RACE reads through MiXCR, one entry per CDR3 protein. The sample yields some 760,000 distinct CDR3 sequences, 25% seen once. The CDR3 runs 17 residues. Germline lookup yields CDR1 SGHRS and CDR2 YFSETQ. Regarding this clonotype: Germline and junction disagree at one end, which may indicate a read error.

The sample was also reused in another study, on T cells of mothers and their children.

V is TRBV5-1 and J is TRBJ2-2; 10 bases align to TRBD1. The sequence came from a boy younger than 18 in good health. The source material was blood. The CDR3: CASSLKISTGGLGELLF. The CDR3 coding sequence is TGCGCCAGCAGCTTGAAGATATCGACAGGGGGCCTCGGGGAGCTGTTGTTT.